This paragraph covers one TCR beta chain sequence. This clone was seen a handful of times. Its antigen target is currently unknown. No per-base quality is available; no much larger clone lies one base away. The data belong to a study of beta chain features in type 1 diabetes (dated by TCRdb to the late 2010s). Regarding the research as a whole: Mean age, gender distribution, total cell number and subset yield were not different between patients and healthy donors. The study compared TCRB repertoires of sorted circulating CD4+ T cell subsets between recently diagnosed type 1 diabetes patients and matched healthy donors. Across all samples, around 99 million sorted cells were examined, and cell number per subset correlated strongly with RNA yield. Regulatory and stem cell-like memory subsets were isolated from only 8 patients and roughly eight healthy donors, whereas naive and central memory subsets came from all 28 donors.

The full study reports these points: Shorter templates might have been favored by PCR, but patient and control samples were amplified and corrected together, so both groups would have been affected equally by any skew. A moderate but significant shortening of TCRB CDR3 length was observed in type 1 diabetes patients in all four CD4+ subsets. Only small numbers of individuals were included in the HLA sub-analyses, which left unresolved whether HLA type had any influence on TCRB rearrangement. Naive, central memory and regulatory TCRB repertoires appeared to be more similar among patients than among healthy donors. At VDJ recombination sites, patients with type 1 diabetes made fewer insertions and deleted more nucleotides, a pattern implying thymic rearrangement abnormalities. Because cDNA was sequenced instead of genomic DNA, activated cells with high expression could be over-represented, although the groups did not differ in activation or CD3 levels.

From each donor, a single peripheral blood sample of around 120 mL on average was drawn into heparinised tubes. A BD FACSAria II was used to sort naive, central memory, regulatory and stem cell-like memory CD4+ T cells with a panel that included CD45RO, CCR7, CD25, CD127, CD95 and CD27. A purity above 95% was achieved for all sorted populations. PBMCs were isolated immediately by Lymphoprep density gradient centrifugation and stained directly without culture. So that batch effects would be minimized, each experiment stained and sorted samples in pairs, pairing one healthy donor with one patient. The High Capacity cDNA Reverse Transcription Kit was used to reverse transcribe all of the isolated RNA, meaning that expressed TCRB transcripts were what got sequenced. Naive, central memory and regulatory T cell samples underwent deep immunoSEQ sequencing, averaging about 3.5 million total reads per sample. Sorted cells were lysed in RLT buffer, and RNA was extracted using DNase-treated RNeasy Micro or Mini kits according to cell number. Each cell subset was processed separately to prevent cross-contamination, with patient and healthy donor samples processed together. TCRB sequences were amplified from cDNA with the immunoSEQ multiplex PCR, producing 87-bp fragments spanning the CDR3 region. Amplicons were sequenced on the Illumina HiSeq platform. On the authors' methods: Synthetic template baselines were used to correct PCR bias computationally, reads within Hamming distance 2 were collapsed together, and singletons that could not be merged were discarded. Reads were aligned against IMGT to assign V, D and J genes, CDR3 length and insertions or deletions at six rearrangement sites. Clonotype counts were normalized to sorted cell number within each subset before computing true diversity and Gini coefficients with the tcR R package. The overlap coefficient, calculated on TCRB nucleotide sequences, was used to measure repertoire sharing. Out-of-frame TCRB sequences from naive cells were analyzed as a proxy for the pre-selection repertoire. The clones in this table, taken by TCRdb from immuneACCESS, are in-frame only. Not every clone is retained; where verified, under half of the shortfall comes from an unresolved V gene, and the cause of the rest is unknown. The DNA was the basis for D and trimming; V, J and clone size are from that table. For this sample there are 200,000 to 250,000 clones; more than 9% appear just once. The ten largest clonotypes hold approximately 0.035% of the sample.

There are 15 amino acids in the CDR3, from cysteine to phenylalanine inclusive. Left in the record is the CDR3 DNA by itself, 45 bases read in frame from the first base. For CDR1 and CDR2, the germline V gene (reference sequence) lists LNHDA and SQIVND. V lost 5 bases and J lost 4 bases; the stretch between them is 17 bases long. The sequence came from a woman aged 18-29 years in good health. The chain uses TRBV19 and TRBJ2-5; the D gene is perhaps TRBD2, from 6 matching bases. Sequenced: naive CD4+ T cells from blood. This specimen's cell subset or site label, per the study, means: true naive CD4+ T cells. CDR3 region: CASSSAAGRGETQYF. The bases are TGTGCCAGTAGTTCGGCCGCGGGACGGGGAGAGACCCAGTACTTC.